This passage covers 7 T cell receptor beta chains from one sample sequenced in a study of graft-versus-host responses after intestinal transplantation. These receptors lack a known antigen. The repertoire was sequenced with immunoSEQ multiplex PCR; TCRdb's copy has only in-frame clones and lacks some. The sample includes some 62,000 clones, approximately 90% of them seen just once. Sequences were derived from unstimulated CD8+ T cells sorted from spleen or lymph node cells, sampled before transplant. Receptors originate from a human donor who was the organ donor for an intestinal transplant.

The V and J genes are TRBV28 and TRBJ1-2; D might be TRBD1 (6 bases). Germline V gives CDR1 MDHEN, CDR2 SYDVKM. The V end was cut by 5 bases, the J end by 2 bases, with 12 bases between. This CDR3 is 14 amino acids long. The CDR3 DNA sequence: TGTGCCAGCAGTCCAGGGGATTGGAACTATGGCTACACCTTC. Translation gives CASSPGDWNYGYTF.

CDR3 sequence reads: CASSLSGENTGELFF. CDR3 nucleotides: TGTGCCAGCAGTTTAAGCGGGGAGAACACCGGGGAGCTGTTTTTT. The chain links TRBV27 to TRBJ2-2, with TRBD2 matching 7 bases. Germline V gene sequence: CDR1 MNHEY, CDR2 SMNVEV (reference sequence). The CDR3 sequence is 15 residues long. Trimming removed 2 bases from V and 1 base from J; junction bases left unmatched: 1.

DNA for the CDR3: TGTGCCAGCAGCTTATGGGGACAGGGGATCGAGACCCAGTACTTC. The encoded protein is CASSLWGQGIETQYF. The genes are TRBV13 and TRBJ2-5; the match to TRBD1 covers 10 bases. The germline CDR1 and CDR2 sequences are PRHDT and FYEKMQ (reference sequence). The CDR3 is made up of 15 amino acids. V was pared by 2 bases and J by 5 bases, with 5 bases of the junction left unmatched.

This clone came up once. The chain links TRBV19 to TRBJ2-3, with no clear D. The CDR3 covers 13 residues. Looked up from germline, CDR1 is LNHDA and CDR2 is SQIVND (reference sequence). V was shortened by 4 bases and J by 2 bases, with 7 bases between the two germline ends. The CDR3 bases are TGTGCCAGTAGTACTACCAACACAGATACGCAGTATTTT. Amino acid sequence: CASSTTNTDTQYF.

This clone occurred once. V is TRBV29-1 and J is TRBJ2-1; D might be TRBD2 (6 bases). The CDR3 totals 14 residues. V lost 4 bases and J lost 6, with 16 bases in between. Germline V gene sequence: CDR1 SQVTM, CDR2 ANQGSEA. CDR3 sequence reads: CSVVGGASGNEQFF. The CDR3 DNA reads as TGCAGCGTTGTGGGAGGCGCTAGTGGCAATGAGCAGTTCTTC.

The genes are TRBV5-6 and TRBJ2-3, with 15 bases matching TRBD2. The junction had 4 bases not matched to a gene; V was cut back by 4 bases and J by 7 bases. CDR1 and CDR2 from the germline V gene are SGHDT and YYEEEE. The CDR3 is 15 residues long. CDR3 loop: CASSQGTSGRNTQYF. The CDR3 bases are TGTGCCAGCAGCCAAGGGACTAGCGGGAGGAATACGCAGTATTTT. The whole variable domain, remainder taken from reference TRBV5-6 and TRBJ2-3, is DAGVTQSPTHLIKTRGQQVTLRCSPKSGHDTVSWYQQALGQGPQFIFQYYEEEERQRGNFPDRFSGHQFPNYSSELNVNALLLGDSALYLCASSQGTSGRNTQYFGPGTRLTVL.

This clone is judged large. CDR3 residues: CASSSGLTYEQYF. CDR3 DNA sequence: TGTGCCAGCAGTTCGGGACTCACCTACGAGCAGTACTTC. The V gene is TRBV6-5, the J gene TRBJ2-7, with D tentatively TRBD2 (6 bases). The CDR3 spans 13 residues. Trimming left V 4 bases short and J 2 bases short, with 9 bases between. CDR1 is MNHEY, CDR2 SVGAGI, per germline.